Listed below are T cell receptor beta chains from one sample, sequenced in a study of CD8+CD57+ T cells in acquired aplastic anemia. TCRdb recomputed calls from the reads with MiXCR, one row per CDR3 protein. The sample shows just over 450,000 distinct CDR3 sequences, roughly a third of them seen only once. The sample taken for sequencing was sorted CD4+, CD8+, or CD8+CD57+ T cells (not recorded which) from PBMCs. These receptors were collected from a human donor with aplastic anemia. Each CDR3 is given with its conserved first and last residue. The D gene is left open where the match is weak. Some rows have no size entry. The others give once, few or many, or a class for an expanded clone.

clone_size,cdr3_length,d_call,j_call,v_call,cdr3_aa,cdr3_nt
few,14,NA,TRBJ1-6,TRBV24-1,CASSSGIYHSPLHF,TGTGCCAGCAGCTCCGGGATATACCATTCACCCCTCCACTTT
few,13,NA,TRBJ2-3,TRBV6-1,CASSLALADTQYF,TGTGCCAGCAGTCTGGCGCTAGCAGATACGCAGTATTTT
many,15,TRBD1,TRBJ1-1,TRBV7-9,CASSRGDRVNTEAFF,TGTGCCAGCAGCCGAGGGGACAGGGTGAACACTGAAGCTTTCTTT
NA,14,TRBD2,TRBJ2-1,TRBV11-1,CASQSGENYNEQFF,TGTGCCAGCCAAAGCGGGGAGAATTACAATGAGCAGTTCTTC
many,13,NA,TRBJ1-5,TRBV29-1,CSVKADENQPQHF,TGCAGCGTGAAAGCAGACGAGAATCAGCCCCAGCATTTT
NA,15,NA,TRBJ2-1,TRBV6-1,CASSEGRGDYNEQFF,TGTGCCAGCAGTGAGGGTAGGGGGGACTACAATGAGCAGTTCTTC
NA,15,NA,TRBJ2-7,TRBV4-3,CASSQEFGGSYEQYF,TGCGCCAGCAGCCAAGAATTCGGGGGATCCTACGAGCAGTACTTC
NA,14,NA,TRBJ2-5,TRBV7-7,CASSPGAGLETQYF,TGTGCTAGCAGCCCCGGCGCAGGGTTAGAGACCCAGTACTTC
many,15,NA,TRBJ1-5,TRBV7-2,CASSPGLSSNQPQHF,TGTGCCAGCAGCCCGGGACTGAGTAGCAATCAGCCCCAGCATTTT
many,14,NA,TRBJ2-1,TRBV9,CASSVVASVNEQFF,TGTGCCAGCAGCGTAGTCGCTAGCGTCAATGAGCAGTTCTTC
many,13,NA,TRBJ1-1,TRBV2,CASKRTGLTEAFF,TGTGCCAGCAAGAGAACAGGGCTCACTGAAGCTTTCTTT
many,12,NA,TRBJ1-5,TRBV15,CATSRENQPQHF,TGTGCCACCAGCAGGGAAAATCAGCCCCAGCATTTT
NA,13,NA,TRBJ2-7,TRBV19,CASSIPGNYEQYF,TGTGCCAGTAGTATACCTGGGAACTACGAGCAGTACTTC
many,15,TRBD1,TRBJ1-3,TRBV19,CASRPGQVSGNTIYF,TGTGCCAGTAGGCCGGGACAGGTCTCTGGAAACACCATATATTTT
few,14,NA,TRBJ2-7,TRBV25-1,CASSQGPNSYEQYF,TGTGCCAGCAGCCAAGGTCCGAATTCCTACGAGCAGTACTTC
many,14,TRBD1,TRBJ1-6,TRBV7-4,CASSLDRAGSPLHF,TGTGCCAGCAGCCTCGACAGGGCGGGATCACCCCTCCACTTT
NA,11,NA,TRBJ1-1,TRBV6-6,CAIQRNTEAFF,TGTGCCATCCAGAGGAACACTGAAGCTTTCTTT
many,15,NA,TRBJ1-5,TRBV5-1,CASSLEPQSNQPQHF,TGCGCCAGCAGCTTGGAACCTCAGAGCAATCAGCCCCAGCATTTT
NA,14,TRBD1,TRBJ2-7,TRBV15,CATRLGQGGNEQYF,TGTGCCACCAGACTGGGACAGGGGGGCAACGAGCAGTACTTC
NA,15,NA,TRBJ2-7,TRBV27,CASSSSPGVLYEQYF,NA
NA,18,NA,TRBJ1-6,TRBV6-2/TRBV6-3,CASSYLSQKSATISPLHF,TGTGCCAGCAGTTACCTGTCACAGAAAAGTGCAACGATTTCACCCCTCCACTTT
NA,13,NA,TRBJ1-6,TRBV19,CAWSEGYNSPLHF,TGTGCCTGGAGTGAAGGGTATAATTCACCCCTCCACTTT
NA,11,NA,TRBJ2-7,TRBV20-1,CSAYVSYEQYF,TGCAGTGCCTATGTCAGCTACGAGCAGTACTTC
many,15,NA,TRBJ1-6,TRBV14,CASSQLAQGRSPLHF,TGTGCCAGCAGCCAACTGGCCCAGGGGCGTTCACCCCTCCACTTT
once,15,NA,TRBJ2-7,TRBV7-2,CASSLARGLSYEQYF,TGTGCCAGCAGCTTAGCGCGCGGGCTCTCCTACGAGCAGTACTTC
few,15,TRBD1,TRBJ1-5,TRBV27,CASRYTGGLGQPQHF,TGTGCCAGCAGATATACAGGGGGCTTGGGTCAGCCCCAGCATTTT
many,16,NA,TRBJ1-6,TRBV19,CASSVEPGHYNSPLHF,TGTGCCAGTAGTGTAGAACCGGGACACTATAATTCACCCCTCCACTTT
NA,16,TRBD1,TRBJ1-2,TRBV5-6,CASNGQDRGFWGGYTF,TGTGCCAGCAATGGGCAGGACAGGGGGTTTTGGGGTGGCTACACCTTC
many,14,NA,TRBJ2-3,TRBV19,CASSSSGNTDTQYF,TGTGCCAGTAGTTCGTCAGGAAACACAGATACGCAGTATTTT
many,15,TRBD1,TRBJ1-6,TRBV19,CASTNTGGSVSPLHF,TGTGCCAGCACAAACACAGGGGGATCGGTTTCACCCCTCCACTTT